This T cell receptor beta chain is from a study of beta chain features in type 1 diabetes (dated by TCRdb to the late 2010s). About the study as a whole: Mean age, gender distribution, total cell number and subset yield were not different between patients and healthy donors. The study compared TCRB repertoires of sorted circulating CD4+ T cell subsets between recently diagnosed type 1 diabetes patients and matched healthy donors. Naive and central memory subsets were obtained from all 30 or so donors, but regulatory and stem cell-like memory subsets were isolated from only 8 patients and roughly eight healthy donors. A total of under 140,000,000 sorted cells were examined across all samples, and the number of cells per subset was strongly correlated with RNA yield.

The entire isolated RNA was reverse transcribed using the High Capacity cDNA Reverse Transcription Kit, and thus expressed TCRB transcripts were sequenced. Deep immunoSEQ sequencing was performed on naive, central memory and regulatory T cell samples, with an average of approximately 3.9 million total reads per sample. Sorted cells were lysed in RLT buffer, and RNA was extracted using DNase-treated RNeasy Micro or Mini kits according to cell number. Each cell subset was processed on its own to prevent cross-contamination, while patient and healthy donor samples were processed together. The immunoSEQ multiplex PCR was used to amplify TCRB sequences from cDNA, generating 87-bp fragments that spanned the CDR3 region. Sequencing of the amplicons was performed on the Illumina HiSeq platform. Concerning the study's data processing: PCR bias was corrected computationally using synthetic template baselines, and reads within Hamming distance 2 were collapsed, with unmergeable singletons discarded. Reads were aligned against IMGT to assign V, D and J genes, CDR3 length and insertions or deletions at six rearrangement sites. Clonotype counts were normalized to sorted cell number within each subset before computing true diversity and Gini coefficients with the tcR R package. Repertoire sharing was quantified using the overlap coefficient calculated on TCRB nucleotide sequences. TCRdb limited this immuneACCESS table to in-frame rearrangements with V and J called. A share of clones is missing; checked studies link under half to unresolved V genes, and the rest is unexplained. Clone size and V and J calls were adopted from that table, with D and trimming inferred from the DNA. Here the sample has about 52,000 clones; roughly 39% occur a single time. Of the sample, around 1.5% falls within the top ten clones.

Each donor gave one peripheral blood draw, approximately 110 mL on average, collected into heparinised tubes. A BD FACSAria II was used to sort naive, central memory, regulatory and stem cell-like memory CD4+ T cells with a panel that included CD45RO, CCR7, CD25, CD127, CD95 and CD27. All sorted populations exceeded 95% purity. PBMCs were isolated right away by Lymphoprep density gradient centrifugation and were stained directly, without culture. Samples were stained and sorted in pairs, with one healthy donor and one patient per experiment, so that batch effects were minimized. Trimming costs V 10 bases and J 5 bases, and their ends lie 17 bases apart. The CDR3 has 14 amino acids, counting the end cysteine and phenylalanine. The sequence is cut down to CDR3 DNA, 42 bases in frame from base 1. CDR1 and CDR2, looked up from the germline V gene (reference sequence), are LNHDA and SQIVND. A remark on this clone: Its cognate antigen has yet to be identified. Base quality data are lacking; no much larger clone is found one base away.

The paper's findings and limits, for the study overall: PCR may preferentially amplify shorter templates, but because patient and control samples were amplified and corrected together, any resulting skew would affect both groups equally. Only small numbers of individuals were included in the HLA sub-analyses, which left unresolved whether HLA type had any influence on TCRB rearrangement. Naive, central memory and regulatory TCRB repertoires appeared to be more alike among patients than among healthy donors. Fewer insertions and more nucleotide deletions at VDJ recombination sites were observed in patients with type 1 diabetes, implying thymic rearrangement abnormalities. Because cDNA was sequenced instead of genomic DNA, activated cells with high expression could be over-represented, although the groups did not differ in activation or CD3 levels. Type 1 diabetes patients showed a moderate but significant shortening of TCRB CDR3 length in all four CD4+ subsets.

This TCR derives from a man aged 25 to 45 with type 1 diabetes. Recombination joined TRBV19 with TRBJ2-2; a weak D assignment points to TRBD1 (6 bases agree). Sequences were obtained from Tregs from blood. What the cell subset or site label conveys for this sample: regulatory CD4+ T cells. The CDR3 amino acid sequence is: CATRPQGLTGELFF. The DNA sequence follows: TGTGCCACCCGGCCGCAGGGGTTGACCGGGGAGCTGTTTTTT.